This T cell receptor beta chain is drawn from a study of vaccination effects on CD4 cells after COVID-19. Assay used: immunoSEQ multiplex PCR; TCRdb lists only in-frame clones, some missing. Of about 74,000 clones listed, roughly 80% were seen once; the top ten hold under 2.5%. Cultured cells yielded isolated CD4+ T cells after around 10 days. Study conclusions and caveats: Nearly all vaccine-induced clones in healthy recipients recognized only SARS-CoV-2.

Trimming cost V 4 bases and J 6 bases; bases outside gene matches: 3. Germline values: CDR1 MDHEN, CDR2 SYDVKM. This CDR3 has 14 residues. Note on this clone: Its antigen is still unknown.

The receptor comes from a human donor who received a COVID-19 vaccine. The chain couples TRBV28 to TRBJ2-3; TRBD2 agrees at 11 bases. Sequences were derived from CD4+ T cells from PBMCs cultured without peptide, sampled before COVID-19 vaccination. CDR3 amino acids: CASSSSGGRDTQYF. Here the CDR3 DNA reads TGTGCCAGCAGTTCTAGCGGGGGGCGGGATACGCAGTATTTT.